This TCR beta chain was recorded in a study of CD8+ T cells in alopecia areata. Treatment reported: oral pan-JAK inhibitor, 5-10 mg twice daily. cDNA reverse transcribed from extracted RNA served as the sequencing template. This table comes from immunoSEQ multiplex PCR, and its TCRdb copy is limited to in-frame clones, with some not included. Seen here are 130,000 or so clones, around 60% observed once, and the top ten hold around 5.4%. This CDR3 is built from 14 residues. Germline V gene lookup returns CDR1 SQVTM and CDR2 ANQGSEA. Losses at the gene ends were 7 bases for V and 6 bases for J; bases not matched to a gene: 9.

The sequencing here drew on CD4+ T cells sorted from blood, taken at week 4, from a patient treated with tofacitinib. The genes are TRBV29-1 and TRBJ2-1; TRBD1 matches 10 bases. This clonotype originated in a human donor with alopecia areata. CDR3 bases: TGCAGCGCTAAGGGACAGGGGAGTGGCAATGAGCAGTTCTTC. Translation gives CSAKGQGSGNEQFF.